A selection of T cell receptor beta chains follows, all from one sample in a study of blood T cell repertoires in COVID-19. The assay was immunoSEQ multiplex PCR, and TCRdb's table has in-frame clones only and misses some. The data contain about 240,000 clones, 87% of them singletons. The sequencing sample was made of peripheral blood. These receptors all come from a man in his 60s who had recovered from COVID-19. Each CDR3 is given with its conserved first and last residue. A D gene is named only where the DNA matches it firmly. Not every row has a clone size; where given, it reads once, few, many or a size class.

j_gene	abundance	v_gene	d_gene	CDR3nt	CDR3aa
TRBJ2-7	NA	TRBV3-1/TRBV3-2	NA	TGTGCCAGCAGCCAAGCCTGGGGGCACGAGCAGTACTTC	CASSQAWGHEQYF
TRBJ1-5	NA	TRBV6-2/TRBV6-3	TRBD1	TGTGCCAGCAGTTCCTCGACAGGGATCCATCAGCCCCAGCATTTT	CASSSSTGIHQPQHF
TRBJ2-2	NA	TRBV6-6	NA	TGTGCCAGCAGTTACCCAGCGAACACCGGGGAGCTGTTTTTT	CASSYPANTGELFF
TRBJ1-2	NA	TRBV11-2	NA	TGTGCCAGCAGCTTAGACGGGGTCAACGGCTACACCTTC	CASSLDGVNGYTF
TRBJ1-5	NA	TRBV19	TRBD1	TGTGCCAGTAGTATCGACAGGGGGGGCAATCAGCCCCAGCATTTT	CASSIDRGGNQPQHF
TRBJ1-2	NA	TRBV28	NA	TGTGCCAGCAGTTATAGTAACTATGGCTACACCTTC	CASSYSNYGYTF
TRBJ2-3	NA	TRBV19	NA	TGTGCCAGTAGTATAGACCCACTCGGCAGGGCGACAGATACGCAGTATTTT	CASSIDPLGRATDTQYF
TRBJ2-7	NA	TRBV7-9	NA	TGTGCCAGCAGCCCCCCCAGCGACTACGAGCAGTACTTC	CASSPPSDYEQYF
TRBJ1-2	NA	TRBV19	TRBD1	TGTGCCAGTAGGCAGGACAGGGTGAATGGCTACACCTTC	CASRQDRVNGYTF
TRBJ1-3	once	TRBV5-1	NA	TGCGCCAGCAGCTTGGTTAGCTCTGGAAACACCATATATTTT	CASSLVSSGNTIYF
TRBJ2-3	NA	TRBV27	TRBD2	TGTGCCAGCAGCCGACTAGCGGATATCACAGATACGCAGTATTTT	CASSRLADITDTQYF
TRBJ2-5	NA	TRBV5-1	NA	TGCGCCAGCAGCTTTAGACAACGACAAGAGACCCAGTACTTC	CASSFRQRQETQYF
TRBJ1-5	NA	TRBV28	TRBD1	TGTGCCAGCAGTCCGACAGGGGGGATCAATCAGCCCCAGCATTTT	CASSPTGGINQPQHF
TRBJ2-2	NA	TRBV5-1	TRBD2	TGCGCCAGCAGCCGACTAGCGGGGGTCGTGGACACCGGGGAGCTGTTTTTT	CASSRLAGVVDTGELFF
TRBJ1-3	NA	TRBV18	TRBD1	TGTGCCAGCTCTAAGACAGGGGCAAACTCTGGAAACACCATATATTTT	CASSKTGANSGNTIYF
TRBJ1-5	NA	TRBV18	NA	TGTGCCAGCTCACCTCGCGGCGCCCAAAATGATCAGCCCCAGCATTTT	CASSPRGAQNDQPQHF
TRBJ1-6	NA	TRBV18	TRBD1	TGTGCCAGCTCACCGGACCAGGGGGCGCTTAATTCACCCCTCCACTTT	CASSPDQGALNSPLHF
TRBJ2-7	NA	TRBV7-2	NA	TGTGCCAGCAGCCCTGACAACTACGAGCAGTACTTC	CASSPDNYEQYF
TRBJ2-5	once	TRBV5-1	TRBD1	TGCGCCAGCAGCCAGGGGACAGCGCTAGAGACCCAGTACTTC	CASSQGTALETQYF
TRBJ1-3	NA	TRBV30	NA	TGTGCCTGGAGAGGACAGTTCTCTGGAAACACCATATATTTT	CAWRGQFSGNTIYF
TRBJ1-3	NA	TRBV5-1	TRBD1	TGCGCCAGCAGCCCTCAGGGGGCTGGAGGAAACACCATATATTTT	CASSPQGAGGNTIYF
TRBJ1-2	NA	TRBV6-5	NA	TGTGCCAGCAGTTATCAGGGTCGGAACTATGGCTACACCTTC	CASSYQGRNYGYTF
TRBJ1-4	NA	TRBV9	TRBD1	TGTGCCAGCAGCGCCCTCCCAGGGGGGGAAAAACTGTTTTTT	CASSALPGGEKLFF
TRBJ2-4	NA	TRBV10-1	TRBD2	TGCGCCAGGGATTTTGGGGGGGAAACGCTGGCCAAAAACATTCAGTACTTC	CARDFGGETLAKNIQYF
TRBJ1-5	few	TRBV6-5	NA	TGTGCCAGCAGTTACGTGGCAGGGATACAGCCCCAGCATTTT	CASSYVAGIQPQHF
TRBJ2-3	NA	TRBV5-5	NA	TGTGCCAGCAGCTTGTACAACAGGGCTACAGATACGCAGTATTTT	CASSLYNRATDTQYF
TRBJ2-5	NA	TRBV7-9	NA	TGTGCCAGCAGCTCCGACAGGTGGGCAGAGACCCAGTACTTC	CASSSDRWAETQYF
TRBJ1-4	NA	TRBV5-4	NA	TGTGCCAGCAGCCCGGGGGGGTCAACTAATGAAAAACTGTTTTTT	CASSPGGSTNEKLFF
TRBJ1-1	NA	TRBV6-1	TRBD1	TGTGCCAGCACCCCGGCCAGGGGGACTGAAGCTTTCTTT	CASTPARGTEAFF
TRBJ2-3	NA	TRBV6-4	NA	TGTGCCAGCAGTCAAGGGGAAACAGATACGCAGTATTTT	CASSQGETDTQYF
TRBJ1-3	NA	TRBV30	TRBD1	TGTGCCTGGAGTGTAAGTGGGACAGCTGGAAACACCATATATTTT	CAWSVSGTAGNTIYF
TRBJ2-2	NA	TRBV21-1	NA	TGTGCCAGCAGCAAAGTGGAGACTACGAACACCGGGGAGCTGTTTTTT	CASSKVETTNTGELFF
TRBJ1-2	NA	TRBV5-1	TRBD1	TGCGCCAGCAGCGGGACAGGGGGCGATGGCTACACCTTC	CASSGTGGDGYTF
TRBJ1-2	NA	TRBV24-1	NA	TGTGCCACCAGTGATAGGATCAGGGGCTACACCTTC	CATSDRIRGYTF
TRBJ1-2	once	TRBV5-1	NA	TGCGCCAGCAGCTTGCCCGGCGGAAGTAACTATGGCTACACCTTC	CASSLPGGSNYGYTF
TRBJ1-1	few	TRBV21-1	NA	TGTGCCAGCAGCAAAAGGGAAGGGACATATCACACTGAAGCTTTCTTT	CASSKREGTYHTEAFF
TRBJ2-1	NA	TRBV9	TRBD2	TGTGCCAGCAGCGTAGCTGTGGGGGGGGGATACAATGAGCAGTTCTTC	CASSVAVGGGYNEQFF
TRBJ1-6	NA	TRBV19	TRBD1	TGTGCCAGTAGTACGGGACAGGGAGTTTGGTCACCCCTCCACTTT	CASSTGQGVWSPLHF
TRBJ2-2	NA	TRBV5-1	NA	TGCGCCAGCAGCTTGGAGCAGACAGGTTCCGGGGAGCTGTTTTTT	CASSLEQTGSGELFF
TRBJ2-1	NA	TRBV4-2	TRBD2	TGTGCCAGCAGCCAAGATGCCGAGCGGGGGGGTCACAATGAGCAGTTCTTC	CASSQDAERGGHNEQFF
TRBJ2-3	NA	TRBV30	TRBD1	TGTGCCTGGAGTTTCGGGACAGCCACAGATACGCAGTATTTT	CAWSFGTATDTQYF
TRBJ1-5	NA	TRBV30	TRBD1	TGTGCCTGGAGCGCCGGGACAGGGGGCGTTGATCAGCCCCAGCATTTT	CAWSAGTGGVDQPQHF
TRBJ2-3	NA	TRBV18	NA	TGTGCCAGCTCGTCAGGAGCGGGCACAGATACGCAGTATTTT	CASSSGAGTDTQYF
TRBJ2-3	NA	TRBV2	NA	TGTGCCAGCAGTCTGGACTCGGGAGTGGATACGCAGTATTTT	CASSLDSGVDTQYF
TRBJ2-3	NA	TRBV3-1/TRBV3-2	TRBD1	TGTGCCAGCAGCCAACGGGACAGGGTGACAGATACGCAGTATTTT	CASSQRDRVTDTQYF
TRBJ2-2	NA	TRBV5-6	NA	TGTGCCAGCAGCTTCAGGGTGAACACCGGGGAGCTGTTTTTT	CASSFRVNTGELFF